These 15 T cell receptor beta chains originate from one sample sequenced in a study of cytomegalovirus exposure and HLA in healthy donors (dated by TCRdb to the late 2010s). Library prep was done by the immunoSEQ multiplex PCR assay. A mixture of 60 forward primers for TCR Vbeta segments and 13 reverse primers for TCR Jbeta segments was used in the multiplex PCR. This immuneACCESS table, as held by TCRdb, lists in-frame sequences with V and J called but not all clones. Of the missing ones, under half trace to an unresolved V gene in checked studies; the others have no known cause. The table for this sample lists approximately 130,000 clones; over 70% of them were counted only once. The top ten clonotypes cover roughly 3.1% of the sample. Specimen: PBMCs. The receptor set was obtained from a young man in good health and CMV-seronegative.

The J gene is TRBJ1-1, the V gene TRBV19; D is uncertain. Trimming left V 3 bases short and J 1 base short, with 6 bases between. The CDR3 length is 13 residues. Germline CDR1 and CDR2: LNHDA and SQIVND (reference sequence). The CDR3 DNA sequence: TGTGCCAGTAGTATGAACGGGAACACTGAAGCTTTCTTT. Its protein is CASSMNGNTEAFF.

The chain links TRBV11-3 to TRBJ2-1; D perhaps matches TRBD2 (6 bases). Germline V CDR1 and CDR2: SGHNT, YENEEA. This CDR3 is built from 13 residues. The V and J ends lost 1 base and 8 bases respectively, with 9 bases between them. CDR3 DNA: TGTGCCAGCAGCTTAGTAGCGGAAGATGAGCAGTTCTTC. It encodes CASSLVAEDEQFF.

This clone showed up just once. J is TRBJ2-5 and V is TRBV6-5, with unresolved D. The end of the DNA fits TRBJ2-7 better, so the J call may be wrong. Germline V gene sequence: CDR1 MNHEY, CDR2 SVGAGI. The CDR3 length is 14 residues. CDR3 DNA: TGTGCCAGCAGTTATGTGTCGGAGTCCGACGAGCAGTACTTC. It specifies CASSYVSESDEQYF.

The chain links TRBV19 to TRBJ2-7; TRBD2 matches at 10 bases. CDR3 length equals 13 residues. The trim removed 5 bases at V and 6 bases at J, leaving 4 bases unmatched. Germline V gives CDR1 LNHDA, CDR2 SQIVND (reference sequence). The CDR3 protein is CASSYSGRPEQYF. For the CDR3, the DNA is TGTGCCAGTAGTTATAGCGGGAGGCCCGAGCAGTACTTC.

In this sample, this clone turned up a few times. This chain links TRBV15 with TRBJ2-2; D gene unclear. The V gene lost 0 bases and the J gene lost 6 bases, with 20 bases spanning the gap. Germline V gene data show CDR1 as LNHNV and CDR2 as YYDKDF (reference sequence). The CDR3 covers 18 residues. The CDR3 sequence is CATSRDLLSSLPSGELFF. Here the CDR3 DNA reads TGTGCCACCAGCAGAGATTTATTGTCAAGTCTACCTTCCGGGGAGCTGTTTTTT.

This clone appeared a few times. The chain links TRBV5-4 to TRBJ2-5, with TRBD1 matching over 10 bases. The germline V gene encodes CDR1 SGHNT and CDR2 YYREEE (reference sequence). This CDR3 spans 13 amino acids. V lost 4 bases and J lost 7; bases outside the gene matches: 4. CDR3 protein: CASSGTGVRTQYF. In DNA, the CDR3 is TGTGCCAGCAGCGGGACAGGGGTGAGGACCCAGTACTTC.

This clone was seen once. This chain joins TRBV5-4 and TRBJ2-1; a possible D gene is TRBD1 (5 bases). The CDR3 is 14 amino acids. V dropped 2 bases and J dropped 3 bases, with 9 bases sitting between them. Germline V lookup: CDR1 SGHNT, CDR2 YYREEE (reference sequence). The CDR3, as DNA: TGTGCCAGCAGCTTTGAAGACAGCTACAATGAGCAGTTCTTC. It yields the protein CASSFEDSYNEQFF.

The chain has TRBV19 and TRBJ2-7; tentative D call: TRBD1 (6 bases). CDR1 LNHDA and CDR2 SQIVND come from the germline V gene (reference sequence). The CDR3 length is 11 residues. V lost 6 bases and J 7 bases, leaving 10 bases between the germline ends. CDR3: CASRTGGEQYF. The DNA for the CDR3 is TGTGCCAGTAGGACAGGTGGAGAGCAGTACTTC.

A single count supports this clone. The chain has TRBV7-9 and TRBJ1-2; D gene uncertain. V lost 5 bases to trimming and J lost 9 bases, with 16 bases between them. Germline V gives CDR1 SEHNR, CDR2 FQNEAQ (reference sequence). The CDR3 consists of 13 residues. As DNA, the CDR3 is TGTGCCAGCAGCCCGAACGACTTGATTCGCTACACCTTC. Its translation is CASSPNDLIRYTF.

The rearrangement links TRBV7-2 to TRBJ1-1, with a weak D call TRBD1 (5 bases). V gave up 7 bases and J gave up 9 bases, with 18 bases separating them. Germline lookup yields CDR1 SGHTA and CDR2 FQGNSA. CDR3 size: 13 residues. DNA for the CDR3: TGTGCCAGCAAAGGGGCGTCGGAGGGTAAAGCTTTCTTT. Translated: CASKGASEGKAFF.

The J gene is TRBJ2-7, the V gene TRBV7-6; D not resolved. Trimming shortened V by 11 bases and J by 2 bases, and 16 bases separated the two germline ends. The germline V gene has CDR1 SGHVS and CDR2 FNYEAQ. The CDR3 contains 13 residues. DNA of the CDR3: TGTGCCTGCTCCTATGTCGCCCCCTACGAGCAGTACTTC. Encoded protein: CACSYVAPYEQYF.

The rearrangement joins TRBV5-4 to TRBJ2-7; 10 bases are a match to TRBD2. CDR3 length: 16 residues. With V trimmed by 2 bases and J by 2 bases, 7 bases remained unmatched. The germline gives CDR1 SGHNT, CDR2 YYREEE (reference sequence). The CDR3 sequence: CASSFTSGNTPYEQYF. CDR3 nucleotide sequence: TGTGCCAGCAGCTTCACTAGCGGGAACACCCCCTACGAGCAGTACTTC.

J is TRBJ2-5 and V is TRBV5-1, with 10 bases lining up with TRBD2. Germline trimming cut 4 bases from V and 5 bases from J; bases unmatched to any gene: 5. The CDR3 sequence is 14 residues long. Germline V gives CDR1 SGHRS, CDR2 YFSETQ. CDR3 amino acids: CASSRSGGRETQYF. The CDR3 nucleotides are TGCGCCAGCAGCCGTAGCGGGGGGAGGGAGACCCAGTACTTC.

The chain couples TRBV5-1 to TRBJ2-7; 7 bases align to TRBD1. CDR1 and CDR2 from the germline V gene are SGHRS and YFSETQ. The CDR3 length is 14 residues. The V segment lost 2 bases and the J segment 3 bases; nucleotides outside the gene matches: 5. The CDR3 DNA reads as TGCGCCAGCAGCTTCCGGGACAGAGGCTACGAGCAGTACTTC. Amino acids: CASSFRDRGYEQYF.

This chain connects TRBV19 to TRBJ1-1; 7 bases align to TRBD1. This CDR3 has 15 amino acids. The V gene's germline CDR1 is LNHDA and CDR2 SQIVND (reference sequence). V shed 6 bases and J 2 bases; nucleotides not matched to a gene: 9. The CDR3 reads CASRRETGRNTEAFF. The DNA of the CDR3 is TGTGCCAGTAGGAGAGAGACAGGGAGAAACACTGAAGCTTTCTTT. The full variable domain, its missing parts supplied by reference TRBV19 and TRBJ1-1, is DGGITQSPKYLFRKEGQNVTLSCEQNLNHDAMYWYRQDPGQGLRLIYYSQIVNDFQKGDIAEGYSVSREKKESFPLTVTSAQKNPTAFYLCASRRETGRNTEAFFGQGTRLTVV.